The 8 T cell receptor beta chains reported below all come from one sample, sequenced in a study of T-cell reconstitution after alpha-beta-depleted transplantation in children (TCRdb year 2016). Libraries were constructed by PCR. TCRdb shows the sequencer as Illumina HiSeq 2500. Molecular barcoding was employed in the preparation of TCR libraries, with unique molecular identifiers being used to normalize TCRbeta repertoire quantification. TCRdb took the public reads, trimmed them with fastp at Q25, ran MiXCR for clone calling and kept in-frame beta chains. Every CDR3 protein is listed once, alongside the most common genes and DNA of its rows. In all, the sample holds a few hundred thousand distinct CDR3 sequences, and approximately 10% of those were seen once. Together, the top ten hold around 2.3% of the sample. The material sequenced was PBMCs from the stem cell graft donor, taken from the stem cell graft. All receptors come from a human donor who donated a stem cell graft to a child with acute lymphoblastic leukemia.

The chain has TRBV4-3 and TRBJ2-1; possible D gene TRBD2, 5 bases. The length of the CDR3 is 14 residues. The V end was cut by 6 bases, the J end by 6 bases, with 15 bases between. Per germline, CDR1 LGHNA and CDR2 YSLEER. Here the CDR3 DNA reads TGCGCCAGCAGTCCCAACGGGGTGTGCAATGAGCAGTTCTTC. Translated, it gives CASSPNGVCNEQFF.

The CDR3 DNA reads as TGTGCCAGCAGCGCCCCTGCCTCGGGGGAGTTCTACGAGCAGTACTTC. Translated: CASSAPASGEFYEQYF. The rearrangement uses TRBV9 and TRBJ2-7, with D maybe TRBD2 (6 bases). Trimming removed 3 bases at V and 3 bases at J, with 19 bases between. This CDR3 region has 16 residues. Per germline, CDR1 SGDLS and CDR2 YYNGEE.

The chain recombines TRBV19 with TRBJ2-2; D call uncertain. The CDR3 runs 13 residues. The V end lost 10 bases, the J end lost 4 bases, and 13 bases lay between the germline ends. CDR1 and CDR2 from the germline V gene are LNHDA and SQIVND (reference sequence). The CDR3 coding sequence is TGTGCCACCCAGGTGCGTCTCACCGGGGAGCTGTTTTTT. Its protein product is CATQVRLTGELFF.

This clonotype was seen only a few times. V usage is TRBV9 and J usage is TRBJ1-2, with 9 nucleotides matching TRBD1. The CDR3 length is 17 residues. J was trimmed by 4 bases and V by 3 bases; bases with no gene match: 13. Germline lookup yields CDR1 SGDLS and CDR2 YYNGEE. CDR3 bases: TGTGCCAGCAGCGCTCCTCGTCCCGGGACAGGGTCCTATGGCTACACCTTC. Translated, it gives CASSAPRPGTGSYGYTF. Combining the CDR3 with reference TRBV9 and TRBJ1-2 gives the whole variable domain DSGVTQTPKHLITATGQRVTLRCSPRSGDLSVYWYQQSLDQGLQFLIQYYNGEERAKGNILERFSAQQFPDLHSELNLSSLELGDSALYFCASSAPRPGTGSYGYTFGSGTRLTVV.

This clonotype was counted between two and nine times. This sequence joins TRBV19 and TRBJ2-1; the match to TRBD2 covers 10 bases. The CDR3 consists of 15 residues. With V trimmed by 3 bases and J by 4 bases, 3 bases remained unmatched. Germline CDR1 reads LNHDA; CDR2 reads SQIVND (reference sequence). CDR3 in DNA: TGTGCCAGTAGTATCGCTAGCGGGAGATACAATGAGCAGTTCTTC. Translation gives CASSIASGRYNEQFF.

V is TRBV11-1 and J is TRBJ2-2, with TRBD2 identical over 12 bases. This CDR3 has 18 residues. Germline V gene lookup returns CDR1 SGHAT and CDR2 FQDESV (reference sequence). Trimming at V came to 6 bases and at J to 8 bases, leaving 16 bases not matched to a gene. CDR3 protein: CASSSTTGLAGRFGELFF. Written as DNA, the CDR3 is TGTGCCAGCAGTTCAACGACAGGACTAGCGGGGCGTTTTGGGGAGCTGTTTTTT.

A remark on this clonotype: The junction shows a germline mismatch at one end, possibly a read error. J is TRBJ2-5 and V is TRBV7-7; 12 bases align to TRBD1. The germline gives CDR1 SSHAT, CDR2 FNYEAQ (reference sequence). The CDR3 sequence is 16 residues long. The CDR3 DNA sequence: TGTGCTAGCAGCACGGGGACAGGGGGCCGAAGAGAGACCCAGTACTTC. Encoded protein: CASSTGTGGRRETQYF.

In DNA form, the CDR3 reads TGTGCCAGCAGCTTCGGGAGCTTGCGGACTCCTAATGAAAAACTGTTTTTT. Amino acids: CASSFGSLRTPNEKLFF. This chain connects TRBV7-9 to TRBJ1-4; D call uncertain. With 3 bases removed from V and 3 bases from J, the gap between germline ends came to 17 bases. The CDR3 loop spans 17 amino acids. The germline V gene has CDR1 SEHNR and CDR2 FQNEAQ (reference sequence).